This TCR beta chain is drawn from a study of regulatory T cells in long-lasting Graves disease. Time point specified: newly diagnosed GD, antithyroid drugs for less than 3 months. The TCR library was made from RNA extracted from PBMCs. This clonotype was observed many times. V lost 0 bases and J 1 base, leaving 8 bases between the germline ends. CDR3 length: 14 residues. The germline CDR1 and CDR2 sequences are SGDLS and YYNGEE. Through Arm-PCR of CDR3 regions and iRepertoire HTBI primers, TCR beta libraries were built. In TCRdb, the multiplex PCR reads were re-called with MiXCR into one record per CDR3 protein. The profile covers about 470,000 distinct CDR3 sequences, with more than 12% appearing a single time and roughly a sixth taken by the ten largest. These data also featured in a second study, about T cells in Graves' hyperthyroidism and ophthalmopathy.

The chain couples TRBV9 to TRBJ2-7; D is unresolved. The sequences come from peripheral blood mononuclear cells (PBMCs), collected at new diagnosis, from a patient treated with antithyroid drugs. This clonotype was obtained from a woman in her twenties or thirties with Graves disease. As DNA, the CDR3 is TGTGCCAGCAGCGTAGGCAGTGGATCCTACGAGCAGTACTTC. Translated: CASSVGSGSYEQYF.